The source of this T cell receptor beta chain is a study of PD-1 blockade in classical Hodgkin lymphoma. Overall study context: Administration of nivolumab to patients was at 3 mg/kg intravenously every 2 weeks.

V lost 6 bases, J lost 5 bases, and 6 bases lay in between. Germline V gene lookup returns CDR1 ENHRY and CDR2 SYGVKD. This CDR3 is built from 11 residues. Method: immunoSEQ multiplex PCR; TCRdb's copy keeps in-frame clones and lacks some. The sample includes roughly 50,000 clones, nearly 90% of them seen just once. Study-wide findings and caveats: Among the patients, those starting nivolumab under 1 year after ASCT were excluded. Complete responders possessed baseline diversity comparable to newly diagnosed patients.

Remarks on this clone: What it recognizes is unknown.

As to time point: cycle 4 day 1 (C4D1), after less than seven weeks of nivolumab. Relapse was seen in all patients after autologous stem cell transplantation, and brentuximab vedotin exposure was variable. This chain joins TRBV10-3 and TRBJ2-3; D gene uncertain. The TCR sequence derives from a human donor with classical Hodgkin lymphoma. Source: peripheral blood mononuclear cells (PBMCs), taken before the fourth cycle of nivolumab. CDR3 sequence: CAIRERDTQYF. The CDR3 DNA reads TGTGCCATCAGAGAACGAGATACGCAGTATTTT.